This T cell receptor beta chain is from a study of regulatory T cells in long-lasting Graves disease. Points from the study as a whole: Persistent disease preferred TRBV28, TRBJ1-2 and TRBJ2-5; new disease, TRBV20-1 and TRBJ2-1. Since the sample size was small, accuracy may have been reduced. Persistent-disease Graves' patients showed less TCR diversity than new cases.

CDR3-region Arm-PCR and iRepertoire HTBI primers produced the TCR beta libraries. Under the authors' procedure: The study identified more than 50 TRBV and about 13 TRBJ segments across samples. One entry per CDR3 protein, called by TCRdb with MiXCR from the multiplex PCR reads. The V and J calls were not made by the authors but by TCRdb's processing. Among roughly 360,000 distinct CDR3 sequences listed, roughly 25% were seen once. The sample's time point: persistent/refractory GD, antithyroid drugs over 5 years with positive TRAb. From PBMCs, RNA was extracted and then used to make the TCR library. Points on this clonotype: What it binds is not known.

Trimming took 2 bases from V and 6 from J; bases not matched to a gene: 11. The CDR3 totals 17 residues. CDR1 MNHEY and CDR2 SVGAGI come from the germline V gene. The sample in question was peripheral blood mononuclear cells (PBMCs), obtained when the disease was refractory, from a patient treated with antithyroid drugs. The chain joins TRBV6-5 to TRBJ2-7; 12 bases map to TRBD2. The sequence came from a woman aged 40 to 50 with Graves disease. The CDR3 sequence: CASSYPEKRLAGAEQYF. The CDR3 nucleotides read TGTGCCAGCAGTTACCCGGAAAAACGACTAGCGGGAGCCGAGCAGTACTTC.